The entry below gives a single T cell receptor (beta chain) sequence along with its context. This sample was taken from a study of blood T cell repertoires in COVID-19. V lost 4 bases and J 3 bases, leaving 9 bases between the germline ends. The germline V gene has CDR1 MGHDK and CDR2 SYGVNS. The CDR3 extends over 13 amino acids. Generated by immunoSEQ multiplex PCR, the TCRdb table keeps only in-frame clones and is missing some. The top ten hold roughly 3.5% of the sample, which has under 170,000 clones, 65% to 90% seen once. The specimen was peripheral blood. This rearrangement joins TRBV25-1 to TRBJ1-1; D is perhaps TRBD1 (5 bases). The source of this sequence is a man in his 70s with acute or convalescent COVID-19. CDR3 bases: TGTGCCAGCAGTGCTCGGGGGTACACTGAAGCTTTCTTT. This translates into CASSARGYTEAFF.